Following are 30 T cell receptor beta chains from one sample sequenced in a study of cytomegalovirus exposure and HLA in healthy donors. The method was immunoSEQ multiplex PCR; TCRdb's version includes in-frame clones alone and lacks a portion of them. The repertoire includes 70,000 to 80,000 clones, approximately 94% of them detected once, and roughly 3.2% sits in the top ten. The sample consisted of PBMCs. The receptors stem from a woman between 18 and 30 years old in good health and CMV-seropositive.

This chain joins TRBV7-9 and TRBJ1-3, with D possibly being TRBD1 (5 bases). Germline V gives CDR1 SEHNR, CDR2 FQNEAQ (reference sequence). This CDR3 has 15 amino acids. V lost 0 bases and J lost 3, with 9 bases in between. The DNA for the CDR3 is TGTGCCAGCAGCTTAGCAGGGGCGAGTGGAAACACCATATATTTT. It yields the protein CASSLAGASGNTIYF.

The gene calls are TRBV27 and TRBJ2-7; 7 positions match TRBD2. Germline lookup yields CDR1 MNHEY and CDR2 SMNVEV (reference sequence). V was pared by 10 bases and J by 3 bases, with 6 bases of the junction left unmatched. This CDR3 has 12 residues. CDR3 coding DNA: TGTGCCACCCGTTCGGGGGGCTACGAGCAGTACTTC. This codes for CATRSGGYEQYF.

CDR3 loop: CASSMKTGGPYNEQFF. As DNA, the CDR3 is TGTGCCAGTAGTATGAAGACAGGGGGCCCCTACAATGAGCAGTTCTTC. The genes are TRBV19 and TRBJ2-1; 10 nucleotides agree with TRBD1. Germline loops: CDR1 LNHDA, CDR2 SQIVND (reference sequence). CDR3 length: 16 residues. V shed 3 bases and J 2 bases; nucleotides not matched to a gene: 4. Variable domain in full (rest from reference TRBV19 and TRBJ2-1): DGGITQSPKYLFRKEGQNVTLSCEQNLNHDAMYWYRQDPGQGLRLIYYSQIVNDFQKGDIAEGYSVSREKKESFPLTVTSAQKNPTAFYLCASSMKTGGPYNEQFFGPGTRLTVL.

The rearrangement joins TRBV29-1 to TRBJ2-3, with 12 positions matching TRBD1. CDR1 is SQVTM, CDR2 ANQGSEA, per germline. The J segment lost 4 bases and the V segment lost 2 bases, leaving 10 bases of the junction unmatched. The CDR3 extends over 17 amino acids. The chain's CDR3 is CSVERGGQGAQADTQYF. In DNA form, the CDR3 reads TGCAGCGTTGAAAGAGGGGGACAGGGGGCGCAGGCAGATACGCAGTATTTT.

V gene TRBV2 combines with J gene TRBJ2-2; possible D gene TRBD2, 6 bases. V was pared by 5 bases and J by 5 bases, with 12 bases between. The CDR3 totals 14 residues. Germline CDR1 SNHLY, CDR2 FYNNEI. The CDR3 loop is CASSPRLETGELFF. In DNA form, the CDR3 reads TGTGCCAGCAGTCCCCGACTAGAAACCGGGGAGCTGTTTTTT.

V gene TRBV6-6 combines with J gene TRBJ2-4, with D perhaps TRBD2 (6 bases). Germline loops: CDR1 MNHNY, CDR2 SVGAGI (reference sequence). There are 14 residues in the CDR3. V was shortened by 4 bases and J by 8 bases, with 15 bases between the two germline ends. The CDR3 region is CASSFKSPGDIQYF. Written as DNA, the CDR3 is TGTGCCAGCAGTTTCAAGTCCCCGGGGGACATTCAGTACTTC.

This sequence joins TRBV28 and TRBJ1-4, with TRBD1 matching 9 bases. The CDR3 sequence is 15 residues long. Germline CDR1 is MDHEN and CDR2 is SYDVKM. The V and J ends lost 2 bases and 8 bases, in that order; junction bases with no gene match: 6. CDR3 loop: CASSLPGQGDEKLFF. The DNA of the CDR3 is TGTGCCAGCAGTTTACCGGGACAGGGTGACGAAAAACTGTTTTTT. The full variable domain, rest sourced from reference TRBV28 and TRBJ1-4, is DVKVTQSSRYLVKRTGEKVFLECVQDMDHENMFWYRQDPGLGLRLIYFSYDVKMKEKGDIPEGYSVSREKKERFSLILESASTNQTSMYLCASSLPGQGDEKLFFGSGTQLSVL.

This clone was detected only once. The CDR3 spells CASSLVRVSGTDYEQFF. In DNA form, the CDR3 reads TGTGCCAGCAGTTTGGTCCGGGTTAGCGGTACGGATTATGAGCAGTTCTTC. The chain recombines TRBV27 with TRBJ2-1; weak D call: TRBD2 (6 bases). The CDR3 length is 17 residues. The germline CDR1 and CDR2 sequences are MNHEY and SMNVEV (reference sequence). Between the trimmed V and J ends, which lost 3 bases and 8 bases, there was a span of 23 bases.

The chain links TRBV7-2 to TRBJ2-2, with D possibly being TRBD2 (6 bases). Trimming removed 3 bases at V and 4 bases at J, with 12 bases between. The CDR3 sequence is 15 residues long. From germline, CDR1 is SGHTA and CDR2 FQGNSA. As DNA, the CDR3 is TGTGCCAGCAGCTTGGAGGGCTTTGGCACCGGGGAGCTGTTTTTT. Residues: CASSLEGFGTGELFF.

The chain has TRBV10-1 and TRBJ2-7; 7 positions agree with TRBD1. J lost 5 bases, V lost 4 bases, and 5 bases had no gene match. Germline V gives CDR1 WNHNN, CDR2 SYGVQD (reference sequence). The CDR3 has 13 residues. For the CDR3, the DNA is TGCGCCAGCAGTGGACAGGGCGGCGACGAGCAGTACTTC. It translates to CASSGQGGDEQYF.

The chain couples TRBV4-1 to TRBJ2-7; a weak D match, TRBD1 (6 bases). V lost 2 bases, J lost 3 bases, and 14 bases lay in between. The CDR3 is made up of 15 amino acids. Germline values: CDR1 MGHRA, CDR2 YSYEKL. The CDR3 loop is CASSQPRDKYYEQYF. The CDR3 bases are TGCGCCAGCAGCCAACCACGGGACAAGTACTACGAGCAGTACTTC.

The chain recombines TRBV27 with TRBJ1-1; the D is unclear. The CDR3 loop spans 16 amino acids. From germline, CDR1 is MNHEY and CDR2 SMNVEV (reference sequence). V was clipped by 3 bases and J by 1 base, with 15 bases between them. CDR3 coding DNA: TGTGCCAGCAGTTTCCTCTGGCCCGACAAGAACACTGAAGCTTTCTTT. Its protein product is CASSFLWPDKNTEAFF.

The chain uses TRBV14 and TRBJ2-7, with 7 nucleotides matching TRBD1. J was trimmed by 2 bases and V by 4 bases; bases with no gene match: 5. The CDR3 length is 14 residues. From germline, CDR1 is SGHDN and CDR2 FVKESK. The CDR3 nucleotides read TGTGCCAGCAGCCCTGGAACAGGGGCCTACGAGCAGTACTTC. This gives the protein CASSPGTGAYEQYF. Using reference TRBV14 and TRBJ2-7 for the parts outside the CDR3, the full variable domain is EAGVTQFPSHSVIEKGQTVTLRCDPISGHDNLYWYRRVMGKEIKFLLHFVKESKQDESGMPNNRFLAERTGGTYSTLKVQPAELEDSGVYFCASSPGTGAYEQYFGPGTRLTVT.

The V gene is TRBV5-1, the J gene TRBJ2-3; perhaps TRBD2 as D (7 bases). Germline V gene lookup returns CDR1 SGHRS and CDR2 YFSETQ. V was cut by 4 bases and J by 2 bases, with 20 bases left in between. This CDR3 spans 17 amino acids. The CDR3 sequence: CASSGGPSGSTTDTQYF. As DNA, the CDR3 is TGCGCCAGCAGCGGGGGGCCTAGCGGAAGTACCACAGATACGCAGTATTTT.

The CDR3: CASSPGANEQFF. CDR3 nucleotides: TGTGCCAGCAGTCCTGGGGCCAATGAGCAGTTCTTC. This rearrangement joins TRBV28 to TRBJ2-1, with TRBD1 as a possible D gene (5 bases). The CDR3 runs 12 residues. Germline lookup yields CDR1 MDHEN and CDR2 SYDVKM. V was pared by 5 bases and J by 6 bases, with 8 bases between.

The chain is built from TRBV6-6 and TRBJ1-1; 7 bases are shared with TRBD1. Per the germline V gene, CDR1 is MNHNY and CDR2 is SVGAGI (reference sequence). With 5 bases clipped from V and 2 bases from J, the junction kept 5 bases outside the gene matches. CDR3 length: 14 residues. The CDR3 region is CASSGTDLNTEAFF. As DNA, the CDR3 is TGTGCCAGCAGTGGGACAGACCTCAACACTGAAGCTTTCTTT.

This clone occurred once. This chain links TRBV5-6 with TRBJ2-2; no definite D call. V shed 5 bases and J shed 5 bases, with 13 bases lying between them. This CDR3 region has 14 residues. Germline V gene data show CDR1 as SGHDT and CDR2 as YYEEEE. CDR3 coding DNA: TGTGCCAGCAGTTTTCAGGCTGGGACCGGGGAGCTGTTTTTT. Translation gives CASSFQAGTGELFF.

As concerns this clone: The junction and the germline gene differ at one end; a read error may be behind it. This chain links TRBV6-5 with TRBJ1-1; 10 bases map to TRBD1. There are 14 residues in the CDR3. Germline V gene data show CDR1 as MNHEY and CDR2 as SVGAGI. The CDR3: CASRGTGVNTEVFF. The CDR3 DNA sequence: TGTGCCAGCAGGGGGACAGGGGTGAACACTGAAGTTTTCTTT.

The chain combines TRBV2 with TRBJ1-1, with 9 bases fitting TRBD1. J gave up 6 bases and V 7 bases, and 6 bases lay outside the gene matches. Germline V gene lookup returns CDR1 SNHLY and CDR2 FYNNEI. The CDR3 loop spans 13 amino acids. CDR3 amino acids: CASNLGQGAEAFF. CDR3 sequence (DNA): TGTGCCAGCAACCTGGGACAGGGCGCTGAAGCTTTCTTT.

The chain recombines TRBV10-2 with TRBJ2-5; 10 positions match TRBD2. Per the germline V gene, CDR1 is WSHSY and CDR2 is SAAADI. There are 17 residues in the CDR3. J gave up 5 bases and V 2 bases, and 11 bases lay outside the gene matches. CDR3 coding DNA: TGCGCCAGCAGTGAGCGCGTAGCGGGGGGACGATCCGAGACCCAGTACTTC. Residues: CASSERVAGGRSETQYF.

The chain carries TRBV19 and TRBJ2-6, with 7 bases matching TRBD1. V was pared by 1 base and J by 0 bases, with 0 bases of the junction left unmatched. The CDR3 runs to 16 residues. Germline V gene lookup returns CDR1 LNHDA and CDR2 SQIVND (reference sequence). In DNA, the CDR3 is TGTGCCAGTAGTATAGCAGGGGGCTCTGGGGCCAACGTCCTGACTTTC. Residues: CASSIAGGSGANVLTF. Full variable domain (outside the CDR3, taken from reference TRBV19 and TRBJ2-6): DGGITQSPKYLFRKEGQNVTLSCEQNLNHDAMYWYRQDPGQGLRLIYYSQIVNDFQKGDIAEGYSVSREKKESFPLTVTSAQKNPTAFYLCASSIAGGSGANVLTFGAGSRLTVL.

The CDR3 sequence is CASSQSGQGVYSAYF. The CDR3, as DNA: TGTGCCAGCAGCCAATCGGGACAGGGAGTTTATTCCGCGTATTTT. The chain is built from TRBV16 and TRBJ1-3; 9 nucleotides align to TRBD1. V shed 0 bases, J shed 16 bases, and the junction held 13 bases outside the gene matches. CDR3 length equals 15 residues. Germline CDR1 reads KGHSY; CDR2 reads FQNENV.

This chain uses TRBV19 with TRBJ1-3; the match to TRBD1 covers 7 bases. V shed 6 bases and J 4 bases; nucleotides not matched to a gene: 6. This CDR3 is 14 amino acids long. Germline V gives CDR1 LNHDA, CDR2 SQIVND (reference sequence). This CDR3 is CASSDRAYGNTIYF. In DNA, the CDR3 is TGTGCCAGTAGCGACAGGGCGTACGGAAACACCATATATTTT. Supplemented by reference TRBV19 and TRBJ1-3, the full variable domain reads DGGITQSPKYLFRKEGQNVTLSCEQNLNHDAMYWYRQDPGQGLRLIYYSQIVNDFQKGDIAEGYSVSREKKESFPLTVTSAQKNPTAFYLCASSDRAYGNTIYFGEGSWLTVV.

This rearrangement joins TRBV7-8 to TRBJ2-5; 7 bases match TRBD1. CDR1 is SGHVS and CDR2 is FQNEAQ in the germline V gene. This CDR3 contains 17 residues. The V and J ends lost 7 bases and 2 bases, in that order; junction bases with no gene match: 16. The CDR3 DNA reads TGTGCCAGCACCCTCTTGAGACAGGGCGAGTTACAAGAGACCCAGTACTTC. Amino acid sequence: CASTLLRQGELQETQYF.

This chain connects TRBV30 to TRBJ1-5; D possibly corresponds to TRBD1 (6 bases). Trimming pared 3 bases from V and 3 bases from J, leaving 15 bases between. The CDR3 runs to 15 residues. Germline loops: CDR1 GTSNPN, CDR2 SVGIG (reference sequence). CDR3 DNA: TGTGCCTGGAGCGACCCCCGGACAGACAATCAGCCCCAGCATTTT. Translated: CAWSDPRTDNQPQHF.

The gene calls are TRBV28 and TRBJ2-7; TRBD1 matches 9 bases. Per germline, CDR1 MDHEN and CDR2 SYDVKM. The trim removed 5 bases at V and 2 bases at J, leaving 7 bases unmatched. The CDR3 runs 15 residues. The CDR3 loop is CASSLSGTGTYEQYF. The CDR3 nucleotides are TGTGCCAGCAGTCTCTCCGGGACAGGGACCTACGAGCAGTACTTC.

For the CDR3, the DNA is TGTGCCAGCAGTACCAGGGACAGGGGCACAGATACGCAGTATTTT. Translated, it gives CASSTRDRGTDTQYF. The chain combines TRBV28 with TRBJ2-3; 9 bases align to TRBD1. Germline assignment: CDR1 MDHEN and CDR2 SYDVKM. The CDR3 is made up of 15 amino acids. The V segment lost 5 bases and the J segment 1 base; nucleotides outside the gene matches: 4.

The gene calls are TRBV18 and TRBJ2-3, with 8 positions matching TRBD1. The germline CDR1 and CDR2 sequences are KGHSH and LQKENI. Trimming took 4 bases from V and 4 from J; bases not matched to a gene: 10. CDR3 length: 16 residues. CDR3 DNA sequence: TGTGCCAGCTCACTGCCCTGGACAGGGTCAGCAGATACGCAGTATTTT. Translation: CASSLPWTGSADTQYF.

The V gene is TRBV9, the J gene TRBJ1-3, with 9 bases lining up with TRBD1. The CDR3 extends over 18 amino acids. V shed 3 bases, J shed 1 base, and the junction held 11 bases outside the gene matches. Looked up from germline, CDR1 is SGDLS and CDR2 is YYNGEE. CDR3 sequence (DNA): TGTGCCAGCAGCGCGTTAAGAGGACAGGGGTTATCTGGAAACACCATATATTTT. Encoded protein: CASSALRGQGLSGNTIYF. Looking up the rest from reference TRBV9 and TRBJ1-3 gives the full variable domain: DSGVTQTPKHLITATGQRVTLRCSPRSGDLSVYWYQQSLDQGLQFLIQYYNGEERAKGNILERFSAQQFPDLHSELNLSSLELGDSALYFCASSALRGQGLSGNTIYFGEGSWLTVV.

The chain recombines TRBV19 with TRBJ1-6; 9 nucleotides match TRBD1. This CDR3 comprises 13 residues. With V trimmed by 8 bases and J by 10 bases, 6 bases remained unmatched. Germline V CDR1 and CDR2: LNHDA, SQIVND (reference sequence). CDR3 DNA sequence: TGTGCCAGTGGGGACAGGGTGATGTCACCCCTCCACTTT. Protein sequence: CASGDRVMSPLHF.